These 25 T cell receptor beta chains came from one sample sequenced in a study of CD8 T cells in ankylosing spondylitis. TCRdb analysed the 5' RACE reads with MiXCR anew, one entry per CDR3 protein. The sample shows more than 600,000 distinct CDR3 sequences, 19% of them seen only once. These receptors have no known antigen. Findings of the study overall: About 8 highly homologous variants made up a TCR beta motif, and this motif appeared characteristic of ankylosing spondylitis blood.

Sequenced material: blood, either unsorted or a sorted T cell fraction (not recorded which). The source is a male donor with ankylosing spondylitis.

This clonotype was seen a handful of times. J is TRBJ2-3 and V is TRBV7-9; tentative D call: TRBD1 (6 bases). Germline CDR1 reads SEHNR; CDR2 reads FQNEAQ (reference sequence). The CDR3 is made up of 15 amino acids. The V gene lost 5 bases and the J gene lost 5 bases, with 17 bases spanning the gap. In DNA, the CDR3 is TGTGCCAGCAGCCCAGGGGATCTCTTCCGAGATACGCAGTATTTT. Translated, it gives CASSPGDLFRDTQYF.

This clonotype was observed at least ten times. This chain links TRBV7-6 with TRBJ2-3; D may match TRBD1 or TRBD2 (5 bases each). The CDR3 runs to 17 residues. Germline V gene data show CDR1 as SGHVS and CDR2 as FNYEAQ. With 3 bases removed from V and 3 bases from J, the gap between germline ends came to 19 bases. The CDR3 sequence is CASSFPFGAKGTDTQYF. The DNA for the CDR3 is TGTGCCAGCAGCTTCCCCTTCGGGGCAAAGGGGACAGATACGCAGTATTTT. The full variable domain, its missing parts supplied by reference TRBV7-6 and TRBJ2-3, is GAGVSQSPRYKVTKRGQDVALRCDPISGHVSLYWYRQALGQGPEFLTYFNYEAQQDKSGLPNDRFSAERPEGSISTLTIQRTEQRDSAMYRCASSFPFGAKGTDTQYFGPGTRLTVL.

The gene calls are TRBV18 and TRBJ2-7, with D possibly TRBD1 on 5 matching bases. The CDR3 is 14 residues long. The V and J ends lost 3 bases and 6 bases respectively, with 15 bases between them. Germline-derived CDR1 and CDR2 are KGHSH and LQKENI. CDR3: CASSPTLARAEQYF. DNA for the CDR3: TGTGCCAGCTCACCTACCCTCGCCAGGGCCGAGCAGTACTTC.

V gene TRBV28 combines with J gene TRBJ2-1, with D perhaps matching TRBD1 (5 bases). CDR1 is MDHEN, CDR2 SYDVKM, per germline. The CDR3 extends over 16 amino acids. The V gene lost 5 bases and the J gene lost 1 base, with 15 bases spanning the gap. CDR3 in amino acids: CASSPSQGLSYNEQFF. DNA for the CDR3: TGTGCCAGCAGTCCAAGCCAGGGATTATCCTACAATGAGCAGTTCTTC. Complete variable domain (other parts from reference TRBV28 and TRBJ2-1): DVKVTQSSRYLVKRTGEKVFLECVQDMDHENMFWYRQDPGLGLRLIYFSYDVKMKEKGDIPEGYSVSREKKERFSLILESASTNQTSMYLCASSPSQGLSYNEQFFGPGTRLTVL.

This chain uses TRBV27 with TRBJ1-2; 7 nucleotides align to TRBD1. Germline V lookup: CDR1 MNHEY, CDR2 SMNVEV (reference sequence). The V and J ends lost 5 bases and 4 bases, in that order; junction bases with no gene match: 7. This CDR3 is built from 14 residues. CDR3 sequence: CASSPGTATYGYTF. CDR3 sequence (DNA): TGTGCCAGCAGTCCTGGGACAGCGACCTATGGCTACACCTTC.

This chain connects TRBV7-6 to TRBJ2-2; D possibly matches TRBD1 or TRBD2 (5 bases each). Per the germline V gene, CDR1 is SGHVS and CDR2 is FNYEAQ. The V end lost 0 bases, the J end lost 2 bases, and 13 bases lay between the germline ends. The CDR3 has 17 amino acids. DNA for the CDR3: TGTGCCAGCAGCTTAGCGTACGGGGCACTTAACACCGGGGAGCTGTTTTTT. Translated: CASSLAYGALNTGELFF.

This clonotype was picked up many times. V usage is TRBV2 and J usage is TRBJ1-1; perhaps TRBD1 as D (5 bases). Germline CDR1 reads SNHLY; CDR2 reads FYNNEI. V lost 7 bases and J 6 bases, leaving 9 bases between the germline ends. The CDR3 spans 11 residues. This CDR3 is CASTQGAEAFF. Written as DNA, the CDR3 is TGTGCCAGCACCCAAGGGGCTGAAGCTTTCTTT.

This clonotype occurred a few times. The V and J genes are TRBV12-3 or TRBV12-4 and TRBJ1-1; 7 bases fit TRBD1. This CDR3 is 16 amino acids long. V gave up 3 bases and J gave up 5 bases; unmatched junction bases: 12. In DNA form, the CDR3 reads TGTGCCAGCAGTTTTCCGGGTGGCAGGGGGAAGACTGAAGCTTTCTTT. Encoded protein: CASSFPGGRGKTEAFF.

This clonotype was seen more than once but under ten times. The V gene is TRBV5-1, the J gene TRBJ2-7; D is ambiguous. Germline V gene data show CDR1 as SGHRS and CDR2 as YFSETQ. V lost 3 bases to trimming and J lost 4 bases, with 20 bases between them. The CDR3 contains 16 residues. DNA for the CDR3: TGCGCCAGCAGCTGGTCCCCGACGATTATAGAATACGAGCAGTACTTC. Encoded protein: CASSWSPTIIEYEQYF.

V usage is TRBV3-1 and J usage is TRBJ1-1; 7 bases match TRBD1. Trimming at V came to 0 bases and at J to 0 bases, leaving 10 bases not matched to a gene. CDR3 length: 18 amino acids. Germline-derived CDR1 and CDR2 are LGHDT and YNNKEL (reference sequence). This chain's CDR3 is CASSQDIRTGIMNTEAFF. DNA of the CDR3: TGTGCCAGCAGCCAAGATATCAGGACAGGTATCATGAACACTGAAGCTTTCTTT.

The rearrangement uses TRBV11-1 and TRBJ1-3, with D tentatively TRBD1 (5 bases). The length of the CDR3 is 15 residues. CDR1 and CDR2 from the germline V gene are SGHAT and FQDESV (reference sequence). V lost 7 bases and J 0 bases, leaving 13 bases between the germline ends. The CDR3 protein is CASTRGDDSGNTIYF. CDR3 in DNA: TGTGCCAGCACGCGAGGGGACGACTCTGGAAACACCATATATTTT.

In its sample, this clonotype was seen a few times. V is TRBV6-1 and J is TRBJ1-2, with 7 bases that match TRBD1. CDR1 MNHNS and CDR2 SASEGT come from the germline V gene. J gave up 2 bases and V 6 bases, and 6 bases lay outside the gene matches. The CDR3 totals 14 residues. The CDR3 here is CASRPTGTNYGYTF. The DNA for the CDR3 is TGTGCCAGCAGACCGACAGGGACCAACTATGGCTACACCTTC.

This clonotype was picked up a small number of times. V and J are TRBV20-1 and TRBJ2-3; 8 bases fit TRBD2. This CDR3 is built from 18 residues. Germline V gives CDR1 DFQATT, CDR2 SNEGSKA (reference sequence). V gave up 1 base and J gave up 1 base; unmatched junction bases: 13. The CDR3 protein is CSARVLILAGGGTDTQYF. In DNA, the CDR3 is TGCAGTGCTAGAGTGTTAATTCTGGCGGGGGGTGGCACAGATACGCAGTATTTT.

This chain links TRBV6-1 with TRBJ2-3; D is undetermined. The V end was cut by 6 bases, the J end by 2 bases, with 6 bases between. The CDR3 has 12 residues. The germline CDR1 and CDR2 sequences are MNHNS and SASEGT. CDR3 amino acids: CASRVYTDTQYF. The CDR3 DNA is TGTGCCAGCAGGGTGTACACAGATACGCAGTATTTT.

This chain links TRBV12-3 or TRBV12-4 with TRBJ1-3; 10 nucleotides align to TRBD1. After removal of 3 bases from V and 2 bases from J, the junction contained 4 bases not matched to a gene. The CDR3 is 16 amino acids. The CDR3 spells CASSFLGQGAGNTIYF. The CDR3, as DNA: TGTGCCAGCAGTTTTCTCGGACAGGGGGCTGGAAACACCATATATTTT.

This sequence joins TRBV5-1 and TRBJ2-3; a weak D match, TRBD1 (6 bases). The V gene's germline CDR1 is SGHRS and CDR2 YFSETQ. V lost 3 bases, J lost 2 bases, and 10 bases lay in between. The CDR3 length is 14 residues. The CDR3 coding sequence is TGCGCCAGCAGCTCAGGGGACAACACAGATACGCAGTATTTT. Its translation is CASSSGDNTDTQYF. Complete variable domain (other parts from reference TRBV5-1 and TRBJ2-3): KAGVTQTPRYLIKTRGQQVTLSCSPISGHRSVSWYQQTPGQGLQFLFEYFSETQRNKGNFPGRFSGRQFSNSRSEMNVSTLELGDSALYLCASSSGDNTDTQYFGPGTRLTVL.

A few counts support this clonotype. J is TRBJ2-5 and V is TRBV7-9; D is possibly TRBD1 (7 bases). CDR3 length equals 16 residues. The V and J ends lost 2 bases and 4 bases respectively, with 17 bases between them. Germline V gives CDR1 SEHNR, CDR2 FQNEAQ (reference sequence). CDR3 protein: CASSLNVGGGTETQYF. CDR3 sequence (DNA): TGTGCCAGCAGCTTAAACGTCGGAGGGGGCACAGAGACCCAGTACTTC.

This clonotype was counted a few times. The CDR3 nucleotides read TGCAGTGCTCCTACGACTAGCGGAGACTACAATGAGCAGTTCTTC. Translation gives CSAPTTSGDYNEQFF. V usage is TRBV20-1 and J usage is TRBJ2-1, with TRBD2 matching over 9 bases. The length of the CDR3 is 15 residues. Germline V gives CDR1 DFQATT, CDR2 SNEGSKA (reference sequence). The ends lost 5 bases at V and 3 bases at J; junction bases unmatched: 8.

This clonotype turned up a few times. The chain carries TRBV6-1 and TRBJ1-1; 10 bases fit TRBD1. V dropped 7 bases and J dropped 8; count of bases not matched to a gene: 7. Germline loops: CDR1 MNHNS, CDR2 SASEGT. The CDR3 has 13 residues. The CDR3 region has the DNA TGTGCCAGCAAAGCGACAGGGGGCCGCGAAGCTTTCTTT. It translates to CASKATGGREAFF.

The table lists this clonotype with a few counts. This chain joins TRBV2 and TRBJ1-1; D might be TRBD1 (6 bases). Germline V gene lookup returns CDR1 SNHLY and CDR2 FYNNEI. Trimming left V 5 bases short and J 7 bases short, with 20 bases between. The CDR3 consists of 15 residues. CDR3 nucleotides: TGTGCCAGCAGTACCCTGGGAACAGGGAGGAGTGAAGCTTTCTTT. Protein sequence: CASSTLGTGRSEAFF.

This clonotype was seen a single time. The rearrangement uses TRBV11-3 and TRBJ2-3; 9 bases are a match to TRBD2. V gave up 5 bases and J gave up 4 bases; unmatched junction bases: 10. This CDR3 comprises 16 residues. CDR1 and CDR2 from the germline V gene are SGHNT and YENEEA. This CDR3 is CASSARGAGGPDTQYF. Written as DNA, the CDR3 is TGTGCCAGCAGCGCCCGGGGGGCGGGGGGGCCAGATACGCAGTATTTT.

This clonotype was picked up a small number of times. The chain has TRBV27 and TRBJ2-1; perhaps TRBD1 as D (6 bases). Germline V lookup: CDR1 MNHEY, CDR2 SMNVEV (reference sequence). V lost 4 bases and J 5 bases, leaving 12 bases between the germline ends. There are 14 residues in the CDR3. The CDR3 spells CASSSPQGNNEQFF. The CDR3 nucleotides read TGTGCCAGCAGTTCACCACAGGGTAACAATGAGCAGTTCTTC.

This clonotype was detected a few times. The gene calls are TRBV6-5 and TRBJ1-5; D remains unclear. Germline CDR1 is MNHEY and CDR2 is SVGAGI. CDR3 length: 15 residues. V lost 3 bases and J lost 3, with 12 bases in between. CDR3 in DNA: TGTGCCAGCAGTTATCAGAACAGAATCAATCAGCCCCAGCATTTT. Translated, it gives CASSYQNRINQPQHF.

Only a few counts were recorded for this clonotype. This rearrangement joins TRBV20-1 to TRBJ1-5, with D possibly being TRBD1 (5 bases). V was shortened by 3 bases and J by 5 bases, with 11 bases between the two germline ends. CDR1 and CDR2 (germline): DFQATT, SNEGSKA (reference sequence). This CDR3 spans 13 amino acids. CDR3: CSASIGGDQPQHF. The CDR3 DNA sequence: TGCAGTGCTAGTATCGGGGGGGATCAGCCCCAGCATTTT.

This chain uses TRBV29-1 with TRBJ2-1; D not certain. Germline V gene data show CDR1 as SQVTM and CDR2 as ANQGSEA. CDR3 length equals 12 residues. V was shortened by 2 bases and J by 5 bases, with 7 bases between the two germline ends. CDR3 region: CSVENSNNEQFF. In DNA form, the CDR3 reads TGCAGCGTTGAAAATTCCAACAATGAGCAGTTCTTC.